The source of this T cell receptor beta chain is a study of T cell repertoires in cytomegalovirus infection. Background on the study: It was the public TCR beta signatures that indicated both CMV infection and matching HLA type. Study-wide results and limits: Dominant in the ex vivo response were TCR beta clonotypes restricted by HLA-C and specific for CMV.

The CDR3 sequence is 15 residues long. Trimming cost V 5 bases and J 7 bases; bases outside gene matches: 9. This clonotype was found a few times. Its antigen is currently unknown. TCRdb re-analysed the reads in MiXCR, keeping a single row per CDR3 protein. The profile shows more than 650,000 distinct CDR3 sequences, roughly a third of them singletons. The sequence was obtained from a human donor in good health (CMV status not recorded). Some clones in this sample may be carry-over from other donors' samples. The genes are TRBV12-3 or TRBV12-4 and TRBJ2-7; 12 bases are shared with TRBD1. The sample was PBMCs. The CDR3 DNA sequence: TGTGCCAGCAGTGCCCGGGACAGGGGGCTTCGTGAGCAGTACTTC. Amino acids: CASSARDRGLREQYF.